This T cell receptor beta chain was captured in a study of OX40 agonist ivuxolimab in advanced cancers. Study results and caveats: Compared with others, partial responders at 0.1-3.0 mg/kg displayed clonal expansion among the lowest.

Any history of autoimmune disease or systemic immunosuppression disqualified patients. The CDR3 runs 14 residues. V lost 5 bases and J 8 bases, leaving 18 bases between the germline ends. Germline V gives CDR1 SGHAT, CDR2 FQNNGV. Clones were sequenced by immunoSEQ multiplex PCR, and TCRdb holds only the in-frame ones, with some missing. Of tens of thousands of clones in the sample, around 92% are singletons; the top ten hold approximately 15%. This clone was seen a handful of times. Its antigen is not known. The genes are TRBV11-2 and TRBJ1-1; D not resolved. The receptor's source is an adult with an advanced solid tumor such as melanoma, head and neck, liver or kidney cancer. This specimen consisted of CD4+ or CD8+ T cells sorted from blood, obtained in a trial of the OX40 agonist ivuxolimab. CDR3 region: CASSLERELREAFF. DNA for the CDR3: TGTGCCAGCAGCCTCGAACGTGAGTTACGGGAAGCTTTCTTT. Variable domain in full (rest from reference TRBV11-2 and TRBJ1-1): EAGVAQSPRYKIIEKRQSVAFWCNPISGHATLYWYQQILGQGPKLLIQFQNNGVVDDSQLPKDRFSAERLKGVDSTLKIQPAKLEDSAVYLCASSLERELREAFFGQGTRLTVV.